This T cell receptor beta chain stems from a study of metastatic and nonmetastatic thyroid tumors. TCRdb ran MiXCR on the PCR reads. The sample has 17,000 or so clones; under 30% are singletons. No treatment of any kind had been given to any patient before thyroid surgery. The germline gives CDR1 MNHNS, CDR2 SASEGT. CDR3 size: 15 residues. V shed 1 base and J shed 4 bases, with 14 bases lying between them. The TCR comes from a male donor with papillary thyroid cancer or a benign thyroid nodule (not recorded which). Some clones in this sample may be carry-over from other donors' samples. The chain uses TRBV6-1 and TRBJ2-7; the D gene is possibly TRBD2 (5 bases). The sample comprised blood. CDR3 in amino acids: CASSEEVGASYEQYF. The CDR3 DNA reads as TGTGCCAGCAGTGAAGAGGTGGGAGCCAGTTACGAGCAGTACTTC.